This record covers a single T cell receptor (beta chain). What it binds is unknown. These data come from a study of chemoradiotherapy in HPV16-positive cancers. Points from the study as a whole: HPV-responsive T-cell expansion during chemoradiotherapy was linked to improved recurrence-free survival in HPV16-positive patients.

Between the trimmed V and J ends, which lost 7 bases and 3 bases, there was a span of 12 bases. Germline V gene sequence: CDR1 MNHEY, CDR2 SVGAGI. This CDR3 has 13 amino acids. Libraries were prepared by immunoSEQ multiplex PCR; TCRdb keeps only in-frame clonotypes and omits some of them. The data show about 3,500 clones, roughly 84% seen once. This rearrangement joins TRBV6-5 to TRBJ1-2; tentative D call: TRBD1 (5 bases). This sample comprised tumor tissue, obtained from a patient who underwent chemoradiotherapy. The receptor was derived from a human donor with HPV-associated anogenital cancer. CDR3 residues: CASTRDGDYGYTF. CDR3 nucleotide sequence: TGTGCCAGCACCCGGGACGGAGACTATGGCTACACCTTC.